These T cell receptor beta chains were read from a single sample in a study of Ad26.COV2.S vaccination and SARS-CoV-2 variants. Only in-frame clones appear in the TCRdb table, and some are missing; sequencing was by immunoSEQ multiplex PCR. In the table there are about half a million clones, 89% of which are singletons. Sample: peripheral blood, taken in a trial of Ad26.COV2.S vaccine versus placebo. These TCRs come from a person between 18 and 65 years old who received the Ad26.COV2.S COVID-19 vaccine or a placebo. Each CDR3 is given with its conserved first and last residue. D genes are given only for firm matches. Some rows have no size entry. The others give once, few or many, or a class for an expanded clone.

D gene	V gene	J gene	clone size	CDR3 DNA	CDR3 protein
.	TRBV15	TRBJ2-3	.	TGTGCCACCAGCGTAGGGAGGGACACAAATACGCAGTATTTT	CATSVGRDTNTQYF
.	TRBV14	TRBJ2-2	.	TGTGCCAGCAGCCAAGATCTGGGGACCGGGGAGCTGTTTTTT	CASSQDLGTGELFF
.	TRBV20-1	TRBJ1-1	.	TGCAGAACCGGGGTCTACACTGAAGCTTTCTTT	CRTGVYTEAFF
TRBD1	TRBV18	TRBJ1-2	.	TGTGCCAGCCATACCGGGACAGGGGGTGGCTACACCTTC	CASHTGTGGGYTF
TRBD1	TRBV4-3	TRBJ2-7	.	TGCGCCAGCAGCCAAGATTATTTCTGGGACAGGGGTGGATACGAGCAGTACTTC	CASSQDYFWDRGGYEQYF
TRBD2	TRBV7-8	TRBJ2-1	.	TGTGCCAGCAGCGAGGGACTAGCGGACTACAATGAGCAGTTCTTC	CASSEGLADYNEQFF
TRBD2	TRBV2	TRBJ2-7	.	TGTGCCAGCACCCCAGCTCCTGGACTAGCGGGAGGGCGCTTTCTCGAGCAGTACTTC	CASTPAPGLAGGRFLEQYF
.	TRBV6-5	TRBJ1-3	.	TGTGCCAGCAGTCCGACAGGTGGAAACACCATATATTTT	CASSPTGGNTIYF
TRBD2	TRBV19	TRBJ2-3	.	TGTGCCAGTAGTAGCATGGGCGGGAGAAGCACAGATACGCAGTATTTT	CASSSMGGRSTDTQYF
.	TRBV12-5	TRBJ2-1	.	TGTGCTAGTGGTTTTTCGGAGTCGGGTGAGCAGTTCTTC	CASGFSESGEQFF
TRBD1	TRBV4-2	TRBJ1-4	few	TGTGCCAGCAGCCGAGGGGGTCAAACGACAGGGATAAATGAAAAACTGTTTTTT	CASSRGGQTTGINEKLFF
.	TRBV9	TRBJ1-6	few	TGTGCCAGCAGCGGCAGGGTCGTAGAGTCACCCCTCCACTTT	CASSGRVVESPLHF
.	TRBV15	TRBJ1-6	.	TGTGCCACCAGCAGAGTCAGGGGTGGTTATAATTCACCCCTCCACTTT	CATSRVRGGYNSPLHF
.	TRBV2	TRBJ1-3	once	TGTGCCAGCAGCGCCCCCCCTGGCTCTGGAAACACCATATATTTT	CASSAPPGSGNTIYF
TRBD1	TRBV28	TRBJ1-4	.	TGTGCCAGCAGAGACTCCGGGACAGCGGGACTTAATGAAAAACTGTTTTTT	CASRDSGTAGLNEKLFF
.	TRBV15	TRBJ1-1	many	TGTGCCACCAGCAGTATCAGGGGCTGGAACACTGAAGCTTTCTTT	CATSSIRGWNTEAFF
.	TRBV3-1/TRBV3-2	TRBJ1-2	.	TGTGCCAGCAGCCCGATAAGCCCGAGGAGAGACTATGGCTACACCTTC	CASSPISPRRDYGYTF
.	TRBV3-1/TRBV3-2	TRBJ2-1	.	TGTGCCAGCAGCCAAGGAGGGCAGGCCCAGTTCTTC	CASSQGGQAQFF
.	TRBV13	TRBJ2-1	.	TGTGCCAGCAGGGGAACCGGGACAAGGACCTACAATGAGCAGTTCTTC	CASRGTGTRTYNEQFF
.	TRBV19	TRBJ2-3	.	TGTGCCAGTAACGCACAGGGAATCACGGATACGCAGTATTTT	CASNAQGITDTQYF
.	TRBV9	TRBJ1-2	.	TGTGCCAGCAGCGTAGGGCAGGGGAATGGCTACACCTTC	CASSVGQGNGYTF
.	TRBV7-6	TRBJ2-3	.	TGTGCCAGCAGCTTCACCGGGGCGGATACGCAGTATTTT	CASSFTGADTQYF
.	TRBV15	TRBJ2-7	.	TGTGCCACCAGCAGAGATCTCCGGGGAAACGAGCAGTACTTC	CATSRDLRGNEQYF
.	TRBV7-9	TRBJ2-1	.	TGTGCCAGCAGCTTAGTGAACGAGCAGTTCTTC	CASSLVNEQFF
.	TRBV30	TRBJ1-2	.	TGTGCCTGGAGTGTACTTCGGGGTGGAGGCTACACCTTC	CAWSVLRGGGYTF
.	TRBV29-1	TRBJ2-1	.	TGCAGCGCCCCCGTGGCAGAGTTCAACTACAATGAGCAGTTCTTC	CSAPVAEFNYNEQFF
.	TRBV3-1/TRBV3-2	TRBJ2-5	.	TGTGCCAGCAGCCAAGTGCCGGGGGCCCAAGAGACCCAGTACTTC	CASSQVPGAQETQYF
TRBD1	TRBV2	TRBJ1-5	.	TGTGCCAGCAGAGCCACAGGGGGCAATAGCAATCAGCCCCAGCATTTT	CASRATGGNSNQPQHF
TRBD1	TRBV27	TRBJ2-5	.	TGTGCCAGCAGTCAGGCAGGGGGCGGACAGACCCAGTACTTC	CASSQAGGGQTQYF
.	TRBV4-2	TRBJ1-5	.	TGTGCCAGCAGCCAAATATACTCGACAGCCAATCAGCCCCAGCATTTT	CASSQIYSTANQPQHF
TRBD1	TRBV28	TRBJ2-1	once	TGTGCCAGCAGTTCTGGGACAGGGGACTACAATGAGCAGTTCTTC	CASSSGTGDYNEQFF
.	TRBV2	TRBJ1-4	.	TGTGCCAGCAGTCTCAGGGGAGGATATGAAAAACTGTTTTTT	CASSLRGGYEKLFF
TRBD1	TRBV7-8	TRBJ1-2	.	TGTGCCAGCAGCTTAGCGGGACAGGTCGGCTATGGCTACACCTTC	CASSLAGQVGYGYTF
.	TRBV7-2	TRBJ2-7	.	TGTGCCAGCAGCTCGAACCTGGCCTACGAGCAGTACTTC	CASSSNLAYEQYF
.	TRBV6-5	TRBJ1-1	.	TGTGCCAGCAGTTACCAGGGTTGGGGGTCTGAAGCTTTCTTT	CASSYQGWGSEAFF
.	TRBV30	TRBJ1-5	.	TGTGCCTGGGGGGCTAGTTATAGCAATCAGCCCCAGCATTTT	CAWGASYSNQPQHF
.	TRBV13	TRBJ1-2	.	TGTGCCAGCAGCTTACGGGGGGCGGGACGGTATAACTATGGCTACACCTTC	CASSLRGAGRYNYGYTF
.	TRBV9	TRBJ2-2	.	TGTGCCAGCAGCGTCTTCTCGAACACCGGGGAGCTGTTTTTT	CASSVFSNTGELFF
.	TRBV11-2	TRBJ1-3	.	TGTGCCAGCAGCCCCAATACCCAGGGAAACACCATATATTTT	CASSPNTQGNTIYF
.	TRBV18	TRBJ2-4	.	TGTGCCAGCTTCCCCGACAGGGAGGGAGTCAAAAACATTCAGTACTTC	CASFPDREGVKNIQYF
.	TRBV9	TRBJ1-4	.	TGTGCCAGCAGCGAGGGGAGTCTAGGAAAACTGTTTTTT	CASSEGSLGKLFF
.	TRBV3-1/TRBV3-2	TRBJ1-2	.	TGTGCCAGCAGCCAAGACTGGGGGGGCCGTGGCTATGGCTACACCTTC	CASSQDWGGRGYGYTF
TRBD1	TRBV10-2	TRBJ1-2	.	TGCGCCAGCTGCCCGGACAGGGGAGCTAACTATGGCTACACCTTC	CASCPDRGANYGYTF
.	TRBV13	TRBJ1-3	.	TGTGCCAGCAGCTCTTTCCAGGGAGGAGGAAACACCATATATTTT	CASSSFQGGGNTIYF
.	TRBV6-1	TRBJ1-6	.	TGTGCCAGCAGTGAAAGACGGCTCTCGGGTAATTCACCCCTCCACTTT	CASSERRLSGNSPLHF
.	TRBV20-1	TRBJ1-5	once	TGCAGTGCTAGTTTGGGGCTAAGCAATCAGCCCCAGCATTTT	CSASLGLSNQPQHF
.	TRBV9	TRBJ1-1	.	TGTGCCAGCAGCTCCTGTGAAGCTTTCTTT	CASSSCEAFF
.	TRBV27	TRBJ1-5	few	TGTGCCAGCAGTCCCGGTGGTTATAGCAATCAGCCCCAGCATTTT	CASSPGGYSNQPQHF